The 9 T cell receptor beta chains below come from one sample, sequenced in a study of T cell responses to AZD1222 COVID-19 vaccine. Generated by immunoSEQ multiplex PCR, the TCRdb table keeps only in-frame clones and is missing some. The data show around 95,000 clones, about 90% seen once. The sequencing here drew on peripheral blood, taken on day 0 of AZD1222 vaccination. All receptors come from an adult in good health.

This sequence joins TRBV30 and TRBJ2-1, with a possible D match to TRBD2 (5 bases). V was cut by 3 bases and J by 8 bases, with 14 bases left in between. The CDR3 has 13 residues. Germline V gene lookup returns CDR1 GTSNPN and CDR2 SVGIG (reference sequence). The CDR3 here is CAWRGPGWDEQFF. CDR3 in DNA: TGTGCCTGGAGAGGGCCGGGATGGGATGAGCAGTTCTTC.

The chain joins TRBV29-1 to TRBJ1-6, with 9 positions matching TRBD1. Per the germline V gene, CDR1 is SQVTM and CDR2 is ANQGSEA. The ends lost 7 bases at V and 5 bases at J; junction bases unmatched: 3. The CDR3 has 13 residues. The CDR3 reads CSARTGDNSPLHF. For the CDR3, the DNA is TGCAGCGCCAGGACAGGGGATAATTCACCCCTCCACTTT.

The chain joins TRBV9 to TRBJ2-7; 13 bases fit TRBD2. V shed 4 bases and J 2 bases; nucleotides not matched to a gene: 9. This CDR3 comprises 17 residues. Germline V lookup: CDR1 SGDLS, CDR2 YYNGEE. This chain's CDR3 is CASSSTPGLAGPYEQYF. The CDR3, as DNA: TGTGCCAGCAGCTCAACCCCGGGACTAGCGGGGCCCTACGAGCAGTACTTC. Filled out from reference TRBV9 and TRBJ2-7, the complete variable domain reads DSGVTQTPKHLITATGQRVTLRCSPRSGDLSVYWYQQSLDQGLQFLIQYYNGEERAKGNILERFSAQQFPDLHSELNLSSLELGDSALYFCASSSTPGLAGPYEQYFGPGTRLTVT.

The J gene is TRBJ2-7, the V gene TRBV29-1; TRBD2 matches 7 bases. The CDR3 covers 12 residues. V shed 3 bases and J 3 bases; nucleotides not matched to a gene: 2. Germline CDR1 SQVTM, CDR2 ANQGSEA. The CDR3 nucleotides are TGCAGCGTTGACGGGGGGAGCTACGAGCAGTACTTC. Amino acids: CSVDGGSYEQYF.

The V call is TRBV30, the J call TRBJ2-2, with 9 positions matching TRBD2. CDR3 length equals 16 residues. With 5 bases clipped from V and 4 bases from J, the junction kept 11 bases outside the gene matches. CDR1 is GTSNPN, CDR2 SVGIG, per germline (reference sequence). This chain's CDR3 is CAWGAFRAGGTGELFF. The CDR3 DNA is TGTGCCTGGGGGGCGTTCCGAGCGGGAGGCACCGGGGAGCTGTTTTTT.

The chain combines TRBV9 with TRBJ2-7, with 10 bases fitting TRBD2. CDR1 SGDLS and CDR2 YYNGEE come from the germline V gene. The CDR3 spans 16 residues. The ends lost 3 bases at V and 3 bases at J; junction bases unmatched: 9. CDR3 nucleotides: TGTGCCAGCAGCGCTAGTCCTAGCGGGAGCTTCTACGAGCAGTACTTC. Translated: CASSASPSGSFYEQYF.

The V call is TRBV15, the J call TRBJ2-5, with TRBD2 matching over 11 bases. The ends lost 2 bases at V and 5 bases at J; junction bases unmatched: 13. The CDR3 loop spans 18 amino acids. From germline, CDR1 is LNHNV and CDR2 YYDKDF (reference sequence). The CDR3 here is CATSRFGTSGRDGETQYF. CDR3 sequence (DNA): TGTGCCACCAGCAGATTTGGGACTAGCGGCCGTGATGGGGAGACCCAGTACTTC.

J is TRBJ2-1 and V is TRBV2; 7 bases line up with TRBD2. Germline CDR1 is SNHLY and CDR2 is FYNNEI. The CDR3 length is 15 residues. V was pared by 7 bases and J by 4 bases, with 10 bases of the junction left unmatched. CDR3 sequence reads: CASTQAGPGYNEQFF. The CDR3 region has the DNA TGTGCCAGCACCCAAGCGGGACCAGGGTACAATGAGCAGTTCTTC.

The J gene is TRBJ1-1, the V gene TRBV11-2; tentative D call: TRBD1 (6 bases). Germline CDR1 SGHAT, CDR2 FQNNGV. The CDR3 totals 13 residues. V lost 6 bases to trimming and J lost 6 bases, with 14 bases between them. The CDR3 DNA is TGTGCCAGCAGTCCGGCAGGGGCCGCTGAAGCTTTCTTT. Its translation is CASSPAGAAEAFF.